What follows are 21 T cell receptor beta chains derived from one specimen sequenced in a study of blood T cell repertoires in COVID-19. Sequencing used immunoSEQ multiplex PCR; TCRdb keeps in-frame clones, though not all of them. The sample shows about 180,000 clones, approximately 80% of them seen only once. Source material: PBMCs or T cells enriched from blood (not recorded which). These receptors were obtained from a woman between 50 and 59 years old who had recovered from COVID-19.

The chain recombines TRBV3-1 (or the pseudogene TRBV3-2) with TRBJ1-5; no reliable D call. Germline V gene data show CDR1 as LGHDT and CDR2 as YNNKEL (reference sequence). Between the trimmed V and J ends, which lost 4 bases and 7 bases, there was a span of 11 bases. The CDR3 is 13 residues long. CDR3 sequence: CASSPDSFQPQHF. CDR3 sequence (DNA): TGTGCCAGCAGCCCGGACTCTTTCCAGCCCCAGCATTTT.

Here the CDR3 DNA reads TGCGCCAGCAGCTTGGATGTACAGGGCACAGATACGCAGTATTTT. This gives the protein CASSLDVQGTDTQYF. This chain uses TRBV5-1 with TRBJ2-3; the D gene is possibly TRBD1 (5 bases). The length of the CDR3 is 15 residues. Trimming removed 0 bases at V and 1 base at J, with 9 bases between. In germline, CDR1 is SGHRS, CDR2 YFSETQ. The variable domain in full, completed from reference TRBV5-1 and TRBJ2-3, reads KAGVTQTPRYLIKTRGQQVTLSCSPISGHRSVSWYQQTPGQGLQFLFEYFSETQRNKGNFPGRFSGRQFSNSRSEMNVSTLELGDSALYLCASSLDVQGTDTQYFGPGTRLTVL.

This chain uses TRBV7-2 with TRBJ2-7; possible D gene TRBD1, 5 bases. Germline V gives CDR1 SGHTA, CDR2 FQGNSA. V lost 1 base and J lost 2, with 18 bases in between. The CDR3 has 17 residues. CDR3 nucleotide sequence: TGTGCCAGCAGCTTAGACTCGTTCTCTGACAGCACCTACGAGCAGTACTTC. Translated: CASSLDSFSDSTYEQYF.

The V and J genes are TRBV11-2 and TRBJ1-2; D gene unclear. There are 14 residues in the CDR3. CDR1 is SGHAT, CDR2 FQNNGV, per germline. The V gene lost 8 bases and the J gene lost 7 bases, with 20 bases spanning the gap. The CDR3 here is CASPSDGGHGGYTF. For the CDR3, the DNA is TGTGCCAGCCCCAGCGATGGAGGCCACGGTGGCTACACCTTC.

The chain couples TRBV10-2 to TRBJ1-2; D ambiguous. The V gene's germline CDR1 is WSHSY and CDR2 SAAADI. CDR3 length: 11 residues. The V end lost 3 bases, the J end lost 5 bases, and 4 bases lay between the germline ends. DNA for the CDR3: TGCGCCAGCAGTGAAGAGTATGGCTACACCTTC. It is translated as CASSEEYGYTF.

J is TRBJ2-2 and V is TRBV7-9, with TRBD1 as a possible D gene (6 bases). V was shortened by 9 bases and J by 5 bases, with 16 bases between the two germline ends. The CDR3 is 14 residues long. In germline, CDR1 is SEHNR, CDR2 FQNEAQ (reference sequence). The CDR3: CASWTGHLTGELFF. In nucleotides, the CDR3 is TGTGCCAGTTGGACGGGACACTTGACCGGGGAGCTGTTTTTT.

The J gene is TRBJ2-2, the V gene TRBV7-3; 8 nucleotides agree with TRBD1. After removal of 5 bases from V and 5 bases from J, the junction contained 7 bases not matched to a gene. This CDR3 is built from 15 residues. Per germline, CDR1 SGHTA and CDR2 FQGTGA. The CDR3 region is CASSPGTGITGELFF. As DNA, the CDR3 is TGTGCCAGCAGCCCCGGGACAGGAATTACCGGGGAGCTGTTTTTT.

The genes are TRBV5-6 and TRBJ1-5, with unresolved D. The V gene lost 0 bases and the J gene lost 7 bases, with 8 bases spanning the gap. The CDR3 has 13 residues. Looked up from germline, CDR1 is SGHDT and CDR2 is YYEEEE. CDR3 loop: CASSLGSGQPQHF. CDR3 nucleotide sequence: TGTGCCAGCAGCTTGGGTAGCGGACAGCCCCAGCATTTT.

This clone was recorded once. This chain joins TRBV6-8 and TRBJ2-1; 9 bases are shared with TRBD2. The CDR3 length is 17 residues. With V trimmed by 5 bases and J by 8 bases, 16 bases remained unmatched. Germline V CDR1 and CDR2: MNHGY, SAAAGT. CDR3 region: CASSQKQGERGVYEQFF. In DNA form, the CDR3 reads TGTGCCAGCAGTCAAAAACAGGGAGAGCGGGGGGTTTATGAGCAGTTCTTC.

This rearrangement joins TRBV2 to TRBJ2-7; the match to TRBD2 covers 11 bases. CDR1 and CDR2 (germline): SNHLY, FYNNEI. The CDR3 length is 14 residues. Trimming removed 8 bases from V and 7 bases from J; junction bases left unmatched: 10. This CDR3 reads CASGILAGVEEQYF. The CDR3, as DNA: TGTGCCAGCGGTATACTAGCGGGAGTTGAGGAGCAGTACTTC.

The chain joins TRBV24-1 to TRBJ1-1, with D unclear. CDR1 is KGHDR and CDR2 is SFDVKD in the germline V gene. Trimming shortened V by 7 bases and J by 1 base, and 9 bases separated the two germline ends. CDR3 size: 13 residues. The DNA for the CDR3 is TGTGCCACCAGGCGTAACAGGAACACTGAAGCTTTCTTT. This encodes CATRRNRNTEAFF.

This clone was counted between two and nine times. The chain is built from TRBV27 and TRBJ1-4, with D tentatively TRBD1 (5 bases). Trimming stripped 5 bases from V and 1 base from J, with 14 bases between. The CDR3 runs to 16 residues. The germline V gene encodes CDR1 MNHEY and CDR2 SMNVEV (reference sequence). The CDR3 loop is CASSQNGQLTNEKLFF. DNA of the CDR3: TGTGCCAGCAGTCAGAACGGACAACTAACTAATGAAAAACTGTTTTTT.

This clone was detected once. CDR3 coding DNA: TGTGCCAGTAGTATAGCCCTCTGGACTAGCGGGAGAGTCTACAATGAGCAGTTCTTC. It translates to CASSIALWTSGRVYNEQFF. The chain joins TRBV19 to TRBJ2-1; TRBD2 matches at 13 bases. Trimming removed 1 base from V and 3 bases from J; junction bases left unmatched: 9. The germline V gene has CDR1 LNHDA and CDR2 SQIVND (reference sequence). The CDR3 spans 19 residues.

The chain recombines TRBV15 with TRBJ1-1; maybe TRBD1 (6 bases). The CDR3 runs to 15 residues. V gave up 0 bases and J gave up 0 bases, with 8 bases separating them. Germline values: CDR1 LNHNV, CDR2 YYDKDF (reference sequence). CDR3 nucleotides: TGTGCCACCAGCAGAGACAGGGGTATGAACACTGAAGCTTTCTTT. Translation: CATSRDRGMNTEAFF.

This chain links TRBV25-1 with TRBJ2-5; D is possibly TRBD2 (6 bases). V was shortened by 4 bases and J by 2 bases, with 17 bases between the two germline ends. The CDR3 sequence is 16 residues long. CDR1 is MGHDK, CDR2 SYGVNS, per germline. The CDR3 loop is CASSGPRGRWQETQYF. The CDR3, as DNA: TGTGCCAGCAGTGGACCCCGGGGGAGGTGGCAAGAGACCCAGTACTTC.

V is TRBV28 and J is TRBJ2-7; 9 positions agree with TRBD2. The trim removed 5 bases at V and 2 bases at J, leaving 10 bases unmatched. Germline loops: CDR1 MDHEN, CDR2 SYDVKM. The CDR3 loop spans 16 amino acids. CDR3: CASSHAIAGDAYEQYF. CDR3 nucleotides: TGTGCCAGCAGTCACGCTATAGCGGGAGATGCCTACGAGCAGTACTTC.

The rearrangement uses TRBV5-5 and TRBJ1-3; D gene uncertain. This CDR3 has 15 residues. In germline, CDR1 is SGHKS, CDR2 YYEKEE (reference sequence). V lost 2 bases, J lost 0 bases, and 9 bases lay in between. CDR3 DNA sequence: TGTGCCAGCAGCTTAACGCAGGTCTCTGGAAACACCATATATTTT. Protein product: CASSLTQVSGNTIYF.

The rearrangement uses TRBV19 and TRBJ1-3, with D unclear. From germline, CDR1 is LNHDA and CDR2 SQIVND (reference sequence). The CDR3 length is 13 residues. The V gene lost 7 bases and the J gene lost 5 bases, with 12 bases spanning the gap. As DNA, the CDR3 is TGTGCCAGTACCATGACACCGAGAAACACCATATATTTT. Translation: CASTMTPRNTIYF.

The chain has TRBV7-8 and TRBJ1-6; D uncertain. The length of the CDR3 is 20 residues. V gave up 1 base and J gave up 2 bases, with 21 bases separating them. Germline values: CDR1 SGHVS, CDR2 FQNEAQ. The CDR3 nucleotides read TGTGCCAGCAGCTTAGGTTATGGGTCTACCTCAGGCCCCTATAATTCACCCCTCCACTTT. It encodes CASSLGYGSTSGPYNSPLHF.

The CDR3 DNA reads as TGTGCCTGGCAACGGGAAAAAGCTGGAAACACCATATATTTT. This sequence encodes CAWQREKAGNTIYF. The V gene is TRBV30, the J gene TRBJ1-3; D remains unclear. V was cut by 5 bases and J by 2 bases, with 13 bases left in between. Germline V gives CDR1 GTSNPN, CDR2 SVGIG (reference sequence). The CDR3 sequence is 14 residues long.

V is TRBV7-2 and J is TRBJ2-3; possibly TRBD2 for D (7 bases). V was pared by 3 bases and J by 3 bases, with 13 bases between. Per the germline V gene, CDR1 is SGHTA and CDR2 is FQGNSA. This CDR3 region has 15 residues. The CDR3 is CASSFGGPKTDTQYF. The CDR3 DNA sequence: TGTGCCAGCAGCTTCGGGGGGCCAAAGACAGATACGCAGTATTTT.